This TCR beta chain was found in a study of blood T cell repertoires in COVID-19. As for the study in general: From the United States, Italy and Spain came samples of acute and convalescent COVID-19. PBMCs, B-cell-depleted T cells, or T cells were the source of the cDNA or gDNA that made up the material.

The V gene's germline CDR1 is SGHNT and CDR2 YENEEA. J lost 2 bases, V lost 4 bases, and 4 bases had no gene match. The CDR3 is 17 amino acids. Per the authors' pipeline: It was from reference gene primer amplification that nucleated cell counts were estimated. Method: immunoSEQ multiplex PCR; TCRdb's copy keeps in-frame clones and lacks some. That table gives V, J and clone size, and the DNA gave D and trimming. The table shows approximately 280,000 clones, with 85% to 90% occurring only once. The genes are TRBV11-3 and TRBJ2-3; 15 bases map to TRBD2. The TCR originated in a man between 40 and 49 years old with acute or convalescent COVID-19. Sequenced: peripheral blood. The CDR3 here is CASSSGTSGGNTDTQYF. CDR3 in DNA: TGTGCCAGCAGCTCCGGGACTAGCGGGGGGAACACAGATACGCAGTATTTT.